These 12 T cell receptor beta chains were all obtained from the same sample, sequenced in a study of blood T cells in healthy people across ages. Sample-barcoded 5' priming and a J-beta primer mix drove a second PCR of about 6 to 11 cycles. TCRdb analysed the 5' RACE reads with MiXCR anew, one entry per CDR3 protein. This sample has about a million distinct CDR3 sequences, with roughly 50% found just once. The material sequenced was blood. The receptors were sampled from a woman aged 55-75 years in good health.

The chain couples TRBV12-3 or TRBV12-4 to TRBJ2-5, with 7 bases matching TRBD2. This CDR3 has 14 residues. J was trimmed by 4 bases and V by 3 bases; bases with no gene match: 5. The CDR3: CASSFPGGGETQYF. CDR3 nucleotide sequence: TGTGCCAGCAGTTTTCCGGGGGGAGGAGAGACCCAGTACTTC.

The chain couples TRBV20-1 to TRBJ1-6, with D possibly TRBD1 on 6 matching bases. V lost 3 bases to trimming and J lost 6 bases, with 15 bases between them. The CDR3 contains 15 residues. CDR1 is DFQATT, CDR2 SNEGSKA, per germline (reference sequence). CDR3 DNA sequence: TGCAGTGCTAGGGGCTTGAGAGGGGGTAATTCACCCCTCCACTTT. Protein: CSARGLRGGNSPLHF.

With regard to this clonotype: A clone one base away is much larger, so this may be a read error. The chain links TRBV20-1 to TRBJ2-7, with D perhaps TRBD1 (5 bases). The CDR3 contains 11 residues. Germline values: CDR1 DFQATT, CDR2 SNEGSKA (reference sequence). V was trimmed by 3 bases and J by 5 bases, leaving 8 bases between them. The CDR3 sequence: CSARGHHEQYF. The DNA for the CDR3 is TGCAGTGCTAGGGGGCATCACGAGCAGTACTTC.

This clonotype showed up just a few times. The chain has TRBV11-2 and TRBJ1-2; D is unresolved. This CDR3 has 13 amino acids. Trimming took 5 bases from V and 4 from J, leaving 11 bases between them. Germline V gene data show CDR1 as SGHAT and CDR2 as FQNNGV. The CDR3 DNA reads TGTGCCAGCAGCCTATGGGAGCGCTATGGCTACACCTTC. Amino acid sequence: CASSLWERYGYTF.

The genes are TRBV4-2 and TRBJ1-1; a weak D match, TRBD1 (5 bases). The V end was cut by 3 bases, the J end by 1 base, with 9 bases between. This CDR3 comprises 14 residues. Germline-derived CDR1 and CDR2 are LGHNA and YNFKEQ. The DNA for the CDR3 is TGTGCCAGCAGCCACGTGGGGGGGAACACTGAAGCTTTCTTT. It translates to CASSHVGGNTEAFF.

This clonotype was found a few times. The chain links TRBV20-1 to TRBJ2-7; 7 bases match TRBD1. With 2 bases clipped from V and 9 bases from J, the junction kept 10 bases outside the gene matches. This CDR3 is built from 13 residues. Per the germline V gene, CDR1 is DFQATT and CDR2 is SNEGSKA (reference sequence). CDR3 residues: CSARIIAGGRQYF. As DNA, the CDR3 is TGCAGTGCTAGAATCATAGCAGGGGGTCGGCAGTACTTC.

The chain joins TRBV20-1 to TRBJ1-4; D uncertain. This CDR3 comprises 13 residues. V was cut by 3 bases and J by 6 bases, with 11 bases left in between. Germline lookup yields CDR1 DFQATT and CDR2 SNEGSKA (reference sequence). The CDR3 loop is CSASSGFDEKLFF. Here the CDR3 DNA reads TGCAGTGCTAGTTCGGGGTTTGATGAAAAACTGTTTTTT.

The chain is built from TRBV5-1 and TRBJ2-1; possible D gene TRBD2, 6 bases. The CDR3 is 16 residues long. V lost 0 bases, J lost 7 bases, and 17 bases lay in between. Looked up from germline, CDR1 is SGHRS and CDR2 is YFSETQ. As DNA, the CDR3 is TGCGCCAGCAGCTTGGGGGGGGTCAGACAAAATAATGAGCAGTTCTTC. Its translation is CASSLGGVRQNNEQFF.

J is TRBJ2-1 and V is TRBV12-3 or TRBV12-4; 7 bases fit TRBD2. CDR3 length: 13 amino acids. Trimming cost V 6 bases and J 9 bases; bases outside gene matches: 8. Written as DNA, the CDR3 is TGTGCCAGCAGACCCGGGACTACCTCTGAGCAGTTCTTC. Its translation: CASRPGTTSEQFF.

The rearrangement links TRBV5-1 to TRBJ2-6; a weak D match, TRBD2 (5 bases). V was shortened by 6 bases and J by 2 bases, with 6 bases between the two germline ends. Germline assignment: CDR1 SGHRS and CDR2 YFSETQ. CDR3 length: 13 residues. CDR3 DNA: TGCGCCAGCATGCGGGCTGGGGCCAACGTCCTGACTTTC. Protein sequence: CASMRAGANVLTF. Based on the CDR3 plus reference TRBV5-1 and TRBJ2-6, the full variable domain is KAGVTQTPRYLIKTRGQQVTLSCSPISGHRSVSWYQQTPGQGLQFLFEYFSETQRNKGNFPGRFSGRQFSNSRSEMNVSTLELGDSALYLCASMRAGANVLTFGAGSRLTVL.

Concerning this clonotype itself: One junction end does not reproduce the germline sequence, and a read error may be involved. The rearrangement uses TRBV18 and TRBJ2-4; D is possibly TRBD1 (5 bases). The CDR3 totals 12 residues. Germline CDR1 and CDR2: KGHSH and LQKENI. The CDR3 reads CASAPGNGEQYF. DNA for the CDR3: TGTGCCAGCGCACCAGGGAATGGTGAGCAGTACTTC.

V and J are TRBV6-2 or TRBV6-3 and TRBJ1-5, with D tentatively TRBD1 (5 bases). There are 17 residues in the CDR3. Germline CDR1 is MNHEY and CDR2 is SVGEGT. V lost 2 bases and J 4 bases, leaving 18 bases between the germline ends. The DNA for the CDR3 is TGTGCCAGCAGTTACGACGCAGGGAAACGAACAAATCAGCCCCAGCATTTT. Translation: CASSYDAGKRTNQPQHF.